This TCR beta chain emerged from a study of blood T cells in healthy people across ages. Germline CDR1 LGHDT, CDR2 YNNKEL (reference sequence). This CDR3 has 16 residues. V lost 0 bases and J lost 0, with 10 bases in between. Combining a sample-barcoded 5' primer with a J-beta primer mix, a second PCR ran for roughly 7 to 12 cycles. A template-switch adaptor with 12 random nucleotides tagged each cDNA molecule. TCRdb reanalysed the 5' RACE reads using MiXCR and keeps one entry per CDR3 protein. The sample comprises some 1,800,000 distinct CDR3 sequences, about two fifths of which are singletons, and roughly 23% rests with the top ten.

The sequencing sample was made of blood. This clonotype was sampled from a human donor in good health. This chain joins TRBV3-1 and TRBJ2-3; D is uncertain. CDR3 sequence: CASSQDRSTSTDTQYF. DNA of the CDR3: TGTGCCAGCAGCCAAGATCGGTCAACTAGCACAGATACGCAGTATTTT.